A single sample is the source of the 11 T cell receptor beta chains below, sequenced in a study of blood T cells in healthy people across ages. Through a sample-barcoded 5' primer and a J-beta primer mix, a second PCR was run for 7 to 11 cycles. TCRdb reprocessed the 5' RACE reads via MiXCR and lists one record per CDR3 protein. The table has roughly 800,000 distinct CDR3 sequences, around 25% seen once; the top ten hold 3.7%. These data are also associated with another study on T cells of mothers and their children.

Specimen: blood. The receptors were gathered from a boy aged 10-17 years in good health.

This clonotype was counted between two and nine times. The CDR3 reads CASSQLTGSGGTEAFF. The CDR3 bases are TGTGCCAGCAGCCAACTGACAGGGTCCGGTGGTACTGAAGCTTTCTTT. The gene calls are TRBV14 and TRBJ1-1, with TRBD1 matching over 7 bases. This CDR3 is built from 16 residues. CDR1 and CDR2 (germline): SGHDN, FVKESK. V gave up 2 bases and J gave up 5 bases; unmatched junction bases: 11.

V is TRBV19 and J is TRBJ2-5; 9 bases are a match to TRBD2. Germline lookup yields CDR1 LNHDA and CDR2 SQIVND (reference sequence). V shed 8 bases and J 4 bases; nucleotides not matched to a gene: 5. This CDR3 region has 13 residues. CDR3 in DNA: TGTGCCAGTGGGACTAGCATAAGAGAGACCCAGTACTTC. As protein: CASGTSIRETQYF. Complete variable domain (other parts from reference TRBV19 and TRBJ2-5): DGGITQSPKYLFRKEGQNVTLSCEQNLNHDAMYWYRQDPGQGLRLIYYSQIVNDFQKGDIAEGYSVSREKKESFPLTVTSAQKNPTAFYLCASGTSIRETQYFGPGTRLLVL.

This clonotype was seen at least ten times. The germline gene is not matched at one end of the junction; a read error may be the cause. The chain combines TRBV7-2 with TRBJ1-4; 7 bases agree with TRBD1. From germline, CDR1 is SGHTA and CDR2 FQGNSA. This CDR3 spans 14 amino acids. The CDR3 nucleotides read TGCGCCAGCAGCCCGGGACAGCCTAATGAAAAACTGTTTTTT. Translation: CASSPGQPNEKLFF.

This clonotype was seen a single time. The CDR3: CASSPLPRGNSPLHF. CDR3 DNA: TGTGCCAGCAGCCCCCTACCAAGGGGAAATTCACCCCTCCACTTT. The chain recombines TRBV11-2 with TRBJ1-6; TRBD1 might be the D (5 bases). V gave up 5 bases and J gave up 7 bases, with 15 bases separating them. The germline V gene has CDR1 SGHAT and CDR2 FQNNGV. This CDR3 spans 15 amino acids. Together with reference TRBV11-2 and TRBJ1-6, the CDR3 gives the full variable domain: EAGVAQSPRYKIIEKRQSVAFWCNPISGHATLYWYQQILGQGPKLLIQFQNNGVVDDSQLPKDRFSAERLKGVDSTLKIQPAKLEDSAVYLCASSPLPRGNSPLHFGNGTRLTVT.

This clonotype was seen more than once but under ten times. The V and J genes are TRBV29-1 and TRBJ2-1, with D possibly being TRBD2 (6 bases). CDR3 length equals 14 residues. CDR1 and CDR2 (germline): SQVTM, ANQGSEA. Trimming shortened V by 4 bases and J by 3 bases, and 13 bases separated the two germline ends. CDR3 sequence (DNA): TGCAGCGTTGGCTCGGGGGACCACTACAATGAGCAGTTCTTC. Its protein product is CSVGSGDHYNEQFF.

The chain employs TRBV28 and TRBJ1-4, with unresolved D. CDR1 and CDR2 from the germline V gene are MDHEN and SYDVKM. CDR3 length: 16 residues. V lost 3 bases and J lost 4, with 15 bases in between. CDR3 sequence (DNA): TGTGCCAGCAGTTTGATCCCGGAACGGCTTAATGAAAAACTGTTTTTT. Its translation is CASSLIPERLNEKLFF.

The J gene is TRBJ2-5, the V gene TRBV29-1; perhaps TRBD1 as D (6 bases). CDR3 length: 15 residues. The germline V gene has CDR1 SQVTM and CDR2 ANQGSEA. Trimming pared 8 bases from V and 5 bases from J, leaving 24 bases between. The CDR3 DNA is TGCAGCTCCCCTGGGGAGCAGGGGACGGTGGAGACCCAGTACTTC. The encoded protein is CSSPGEQGTVETQYF.

The CDR3 sequence is CASSLTGTSGTYEQYF. CDR3 DNA sequence: TGTGCCAGCAGTTTAACCGGGACTAGCGGAACCTACGAGCAGTACTTC. The rearrangement uses TRBV28 and TRBJ2-7; TRBD2 matches 11 bases. The ends lost 2 bases at V and 2 bases at J; junction bases unmatched: 5. The CDR3 contains 16 residues. Germline values: CDR1 MDHEN, CDR2 SYDVKM.

This chain uses TRBV28 with TRBJ2-7; 9 positions match TRBD2. The CDR3 consists of 15 residues. In germline, CDR1 is MDHEN, CDR2 SYDVKM. The trim removed 5 bases at V and 3 bases at J, leaving 8 bases unmatched. CDR3 nucleotides: TGTGCCAGCAGTGACAGCCTAGCGGGGCACTACGAGCAGTACTTC. It codes for CASSDSLAGHYEQYF.

This clonotype was recorded many times. The gene calls are TRBV5-6 and TRBJ2-7; possibly TRBD1 for D (5 bases). The CDR3 is 13 residues long. V lost 2 bases to trimming and J lost 3 bases, with 9 bases between them. From germline, CDR1 is SGHDT and CDR2 YYEEEE. This CDR3 reads CASSLQDSYEQYF. The CDR3 nucleotides are TGTGCCAGCAGCTTACAAGACAGCTACGAGCAGTACTTC.

V gene TRBV7-3 combines with J gene TRBJ2-3; 9 nucleotides line up with TRBD2. The CDR3 runs to 16 residues. Trimming at V came to 4 bases and at J to 4 bases, leaving 9 bases not matched to a gene. In germline, CDR1 is SGHTA, CDR2 FQGTGA. CDR3 nucleotides: TGTGCCAGCAGCTCGATGGGCGGGAGGGTTTCAGATACGCAGTATTTT. Encoded protein: CASSSMGGRVSDTQYF.